This paragraph covers one T cell receptor beta chain sequence. Assay: immunoSEQ multiplex PCR; the TCRdb copy retains only in-frame clones and omits some. The data hold approximately 310,000 clones, with about 85% observed a single time. The data stem from a study of blood T cell repertoires in COVID-19. The CDR3 runs to 14 residues. Trimming cost V 7 bases and J 4 bases, with 16 bases left between them. CDR1 and CDR2 (germline): LGHNA, YNFKEQ. The source is a woman in her thirties who had been exposed to COVID-19. The chain carries TRBV4-2 and TRBJ1-1, with D perhaps TRBD1 (5 bases). Sequenced material: PBMCs or T cells enriched from blood (not recorded which). The CDR3 protein is CASTRIGDGTEAFF. The CDR3 DNA reads TGTGCCAGCACCCGCATAGGGGATGGCACTGAAGCTTTCTTT.